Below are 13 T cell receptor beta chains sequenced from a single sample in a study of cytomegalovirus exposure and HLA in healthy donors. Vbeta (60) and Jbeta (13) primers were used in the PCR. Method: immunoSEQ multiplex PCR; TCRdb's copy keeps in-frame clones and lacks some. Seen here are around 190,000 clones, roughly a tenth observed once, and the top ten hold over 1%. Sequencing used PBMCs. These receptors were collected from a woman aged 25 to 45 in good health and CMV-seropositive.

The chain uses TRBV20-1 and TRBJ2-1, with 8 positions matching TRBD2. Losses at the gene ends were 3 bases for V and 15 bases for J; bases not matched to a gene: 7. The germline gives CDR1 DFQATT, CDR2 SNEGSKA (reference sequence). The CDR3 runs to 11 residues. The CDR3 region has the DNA TGCAGTGCTAGCGGGAGGGAGGCCTGGTTCTTC. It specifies CSASGREAWFF.

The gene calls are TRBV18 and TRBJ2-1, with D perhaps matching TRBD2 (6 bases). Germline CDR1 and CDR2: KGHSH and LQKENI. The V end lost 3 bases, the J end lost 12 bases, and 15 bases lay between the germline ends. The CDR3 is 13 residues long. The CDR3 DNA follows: TGTGCCAGCTCACCGAGGGCGGAGGAGGGGCAGTTCTTC. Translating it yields CASSPRAEEGQFF.

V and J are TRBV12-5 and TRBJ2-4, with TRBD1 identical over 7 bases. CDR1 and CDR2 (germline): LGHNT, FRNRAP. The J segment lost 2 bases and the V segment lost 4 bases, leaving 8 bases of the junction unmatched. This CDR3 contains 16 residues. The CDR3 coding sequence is TGTGCTAGTGGTTCCCGAGACAGGGTTACCAAAAACATTCAGTACTTC. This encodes CASGSRDRVTKNIQYF.

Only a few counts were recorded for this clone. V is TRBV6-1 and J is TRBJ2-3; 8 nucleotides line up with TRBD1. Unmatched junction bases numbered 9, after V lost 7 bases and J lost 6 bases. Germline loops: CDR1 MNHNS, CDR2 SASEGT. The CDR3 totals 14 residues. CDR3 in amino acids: CASMRQGLGDTQYF. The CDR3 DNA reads TGTGCCAGCATGAGACAGGGGTTAGGGGATACGCAGTATTTT.

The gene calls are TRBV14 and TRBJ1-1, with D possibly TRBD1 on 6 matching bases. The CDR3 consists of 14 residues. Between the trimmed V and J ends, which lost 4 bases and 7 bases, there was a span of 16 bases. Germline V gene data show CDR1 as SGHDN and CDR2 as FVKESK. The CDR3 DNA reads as TGTGCCAGCAGCCGCAAAAAGGGGGGGATTGAAGCTTTCTTT. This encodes CASSRKKGGIEAFF.

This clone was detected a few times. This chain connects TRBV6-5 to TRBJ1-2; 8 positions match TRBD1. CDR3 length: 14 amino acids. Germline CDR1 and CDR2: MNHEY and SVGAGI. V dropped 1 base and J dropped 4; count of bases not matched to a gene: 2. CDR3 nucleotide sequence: TGTGCCAGCAGTTACTTGGGGACAGGCTATGGCTACACCTTC. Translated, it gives CASSYLGTGYGYTF.

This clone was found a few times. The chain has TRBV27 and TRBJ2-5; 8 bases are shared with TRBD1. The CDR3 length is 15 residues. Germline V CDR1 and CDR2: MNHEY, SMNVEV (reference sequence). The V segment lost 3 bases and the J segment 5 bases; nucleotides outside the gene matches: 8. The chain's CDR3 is CASSFTRGRGETQYF. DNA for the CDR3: TGTGCCAGCAGTTTTACCAGGGGGCGAGGGGAGACCCAGTACTTC.

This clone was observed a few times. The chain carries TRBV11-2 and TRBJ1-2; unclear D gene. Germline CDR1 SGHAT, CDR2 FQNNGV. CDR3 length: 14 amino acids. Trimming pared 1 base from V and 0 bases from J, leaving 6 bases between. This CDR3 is CASSLGRSNYGYTF. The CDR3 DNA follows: TGTGCCAGCAGCTTAGGCAGGTCTAACTATGGCTACACCTTC.

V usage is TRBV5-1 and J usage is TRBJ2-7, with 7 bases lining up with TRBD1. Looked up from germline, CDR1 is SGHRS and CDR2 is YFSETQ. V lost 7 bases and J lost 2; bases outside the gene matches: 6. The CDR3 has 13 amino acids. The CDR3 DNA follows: TGCGCCAGCCAACGACAGGGAACCTACGAGCAGTACTTC. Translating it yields CASQRQGTYEQYF.

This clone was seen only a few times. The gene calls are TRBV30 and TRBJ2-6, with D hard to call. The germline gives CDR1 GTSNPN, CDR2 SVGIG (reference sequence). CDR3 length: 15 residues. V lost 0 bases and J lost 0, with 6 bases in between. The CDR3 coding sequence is TGTGCCTGGAGTGTGCTGCGCTCTGGGGCCAACGTCCTGACTTTC. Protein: CAWSVLRSGANVLTF.

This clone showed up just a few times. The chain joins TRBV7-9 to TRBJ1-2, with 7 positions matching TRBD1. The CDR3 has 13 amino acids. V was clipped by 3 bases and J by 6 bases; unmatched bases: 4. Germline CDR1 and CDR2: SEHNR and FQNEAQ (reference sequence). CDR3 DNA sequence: TGTGCCAGCAGCTTGGAAGGGGGCGATGGCTACACCTTC. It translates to CASSLEGGDGYTF.

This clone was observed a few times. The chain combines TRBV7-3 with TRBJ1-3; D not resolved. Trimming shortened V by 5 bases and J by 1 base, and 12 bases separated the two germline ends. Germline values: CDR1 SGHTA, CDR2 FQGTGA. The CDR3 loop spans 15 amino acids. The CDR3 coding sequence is TGTGCCAGCAGCCCTGGTCCCAGTTCTGGAAACACCATATATTTT. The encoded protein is CASSPGPSSGNTIYF.

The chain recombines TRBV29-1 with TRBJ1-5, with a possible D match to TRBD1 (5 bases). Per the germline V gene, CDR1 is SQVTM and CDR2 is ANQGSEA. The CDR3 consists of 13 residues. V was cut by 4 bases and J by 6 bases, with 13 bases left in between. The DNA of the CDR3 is TGCAGCGTTGGTTCAGGGCCCGGTCAGCCCCAGCATTTT. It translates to CSVGSGPGQPQHF. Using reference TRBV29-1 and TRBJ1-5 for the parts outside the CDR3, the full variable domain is SAVISQKPSRDICQRGTSLTIQCQVDSQVTMMFWYRQQPGQSLTLIATANQGSEATYESGFVIDKFPISRPNLTFSTLTVSNMSPEDSSIYLCSVGSGPGQPQHFGDGTRLSIL.